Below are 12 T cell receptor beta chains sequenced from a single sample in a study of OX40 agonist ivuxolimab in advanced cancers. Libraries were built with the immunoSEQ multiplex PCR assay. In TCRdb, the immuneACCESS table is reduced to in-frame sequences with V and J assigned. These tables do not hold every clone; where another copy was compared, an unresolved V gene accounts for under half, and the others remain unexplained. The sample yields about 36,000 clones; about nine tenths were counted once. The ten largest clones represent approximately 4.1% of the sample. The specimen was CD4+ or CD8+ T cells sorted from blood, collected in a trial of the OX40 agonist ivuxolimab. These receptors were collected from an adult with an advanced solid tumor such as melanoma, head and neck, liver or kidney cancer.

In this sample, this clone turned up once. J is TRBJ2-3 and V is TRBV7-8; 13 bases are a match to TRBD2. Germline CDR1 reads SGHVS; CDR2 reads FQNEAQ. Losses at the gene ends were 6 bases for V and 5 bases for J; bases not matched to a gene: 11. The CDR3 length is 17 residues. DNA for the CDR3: TGTGCCAGCAGAACCGGACTAGCGGGGGCAAGGGAAGATACGCAGTATTTT. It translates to CASRTGLAGAREDTQYF.

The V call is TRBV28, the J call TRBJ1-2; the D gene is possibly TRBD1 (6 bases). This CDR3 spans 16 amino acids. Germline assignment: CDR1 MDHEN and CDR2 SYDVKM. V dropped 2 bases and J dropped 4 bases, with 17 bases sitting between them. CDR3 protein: CASSLIDKDSLYGYTF. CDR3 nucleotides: TGTGCCAGCAGTTTAATCGATAAGGACAGCCTCTATGGCTACACCTTC.

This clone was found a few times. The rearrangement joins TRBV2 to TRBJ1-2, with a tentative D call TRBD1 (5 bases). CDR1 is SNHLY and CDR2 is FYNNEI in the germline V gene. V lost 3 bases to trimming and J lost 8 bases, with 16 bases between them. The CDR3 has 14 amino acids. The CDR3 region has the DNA TGTGCCAGCAGTGATGTTTCAGCAGGGTGGGGCTACACCTTC. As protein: CASSDVSAGWGYTF. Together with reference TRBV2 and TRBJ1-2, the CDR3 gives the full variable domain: EPEVTQTPSHQVTQMGQEVILRCVPISNHLYFYWYRQILGQKVEFLVSFYNNEISEKSEIFDDQFSVERPDGSNFTLKIRSTKLEDSAMYFCASSDVSAGWGYTFGSGTRLTVV.

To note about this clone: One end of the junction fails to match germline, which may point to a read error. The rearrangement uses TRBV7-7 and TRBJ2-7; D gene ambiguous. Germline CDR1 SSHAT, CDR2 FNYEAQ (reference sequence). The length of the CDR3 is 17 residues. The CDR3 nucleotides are TGTGCTAGCAGCTTAGACGGGCTGTTTGGGATCTCCTACGAGCAGTACTTC. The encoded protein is CASSLDGLFGISYEQYF.

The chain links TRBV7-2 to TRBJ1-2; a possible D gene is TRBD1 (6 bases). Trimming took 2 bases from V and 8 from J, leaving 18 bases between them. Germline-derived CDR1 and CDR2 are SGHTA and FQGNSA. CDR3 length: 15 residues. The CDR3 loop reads CASSLRQALAEGYTF. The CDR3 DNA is TGTGCCAGCAGCTTAAGACAGGCCTTGGCGGAGGGCTACACCTTC.

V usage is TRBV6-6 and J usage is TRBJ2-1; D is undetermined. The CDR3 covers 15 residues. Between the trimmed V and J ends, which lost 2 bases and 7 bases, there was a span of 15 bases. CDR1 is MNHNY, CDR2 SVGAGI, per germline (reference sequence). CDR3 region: CASSYRTPARNEQFF. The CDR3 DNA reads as TGTGCCAGCAGTTACCGGACCCCCGCTAGAAATGAGCAGTTCTTC.

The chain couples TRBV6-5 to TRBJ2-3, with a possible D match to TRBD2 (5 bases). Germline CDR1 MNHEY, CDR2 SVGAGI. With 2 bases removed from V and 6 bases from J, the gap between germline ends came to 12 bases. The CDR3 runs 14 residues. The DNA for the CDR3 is TGTGCCAGCAGTTACGGGCGGGTAGAGGATACGCAGTATTTT. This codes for CASSYGRVEDTQYF.

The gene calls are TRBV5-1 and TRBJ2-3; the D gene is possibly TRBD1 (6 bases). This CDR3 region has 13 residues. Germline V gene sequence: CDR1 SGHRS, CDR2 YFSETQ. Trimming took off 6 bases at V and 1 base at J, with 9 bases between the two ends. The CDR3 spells CASNRVGTDTQYF. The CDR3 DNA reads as TGCGCCAGCAACAGGGTCGGCACAGATACGCAGTATTTT.

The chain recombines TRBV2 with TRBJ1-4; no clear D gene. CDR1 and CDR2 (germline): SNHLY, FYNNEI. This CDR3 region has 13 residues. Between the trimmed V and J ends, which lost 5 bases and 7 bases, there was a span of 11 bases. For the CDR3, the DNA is TGTGCCAGCAGTAAAGGGTTCGGTGAAAAACTGTTTTTT. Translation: CASSKGFGEKLFF.

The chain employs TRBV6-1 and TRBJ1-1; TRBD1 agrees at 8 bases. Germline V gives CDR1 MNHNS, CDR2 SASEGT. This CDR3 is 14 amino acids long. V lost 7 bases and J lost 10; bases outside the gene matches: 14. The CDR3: CASTGQGGQSGAFF. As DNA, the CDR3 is TGTGCCAGCACAGGACAGGGTGGTCAAAGCGGAGCTTTCTTT.

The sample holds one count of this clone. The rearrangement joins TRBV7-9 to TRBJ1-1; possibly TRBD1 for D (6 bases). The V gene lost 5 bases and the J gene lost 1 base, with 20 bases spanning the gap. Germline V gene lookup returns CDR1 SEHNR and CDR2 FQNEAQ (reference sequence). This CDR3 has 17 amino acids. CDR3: CASSAIVGAVGNTEAFF. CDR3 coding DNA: TGTGCCAGCAGCGCTATTGTGGGGGCGGTTGGGAACACTGAAGCTTTCTTT.

The CDR3: CAISTPWRVYNEQFF. CDR3 coding DNA: TGTGCCATCAGTACTCCCTGGCGGGTATACAATGAGCAGTTCTTC. The gene calls are TRBV10-3 and TRBJ2-1; TRBD2 is a possible D gene (5 bases). CDR1 is ENHRY, CDR2 SYGVKD, per germline. The CDR3 is 15 amino acids. V lost 5 bases and J 4 bases, leaving 15 bases between the germline ends.